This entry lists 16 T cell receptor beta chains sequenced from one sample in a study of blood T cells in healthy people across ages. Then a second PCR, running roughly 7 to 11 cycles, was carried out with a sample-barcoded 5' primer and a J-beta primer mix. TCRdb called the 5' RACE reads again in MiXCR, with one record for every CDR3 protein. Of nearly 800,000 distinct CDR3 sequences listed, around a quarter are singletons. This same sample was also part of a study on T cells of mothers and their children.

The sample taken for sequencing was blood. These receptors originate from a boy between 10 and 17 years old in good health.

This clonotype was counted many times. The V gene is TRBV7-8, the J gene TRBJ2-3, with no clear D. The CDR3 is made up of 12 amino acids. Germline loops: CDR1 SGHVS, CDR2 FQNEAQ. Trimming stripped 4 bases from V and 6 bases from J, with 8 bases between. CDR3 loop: CASSSLADTQYF. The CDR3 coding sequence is TGTGCCAGCAGCTCGCTTGCGGATACGCAGTATTTT.

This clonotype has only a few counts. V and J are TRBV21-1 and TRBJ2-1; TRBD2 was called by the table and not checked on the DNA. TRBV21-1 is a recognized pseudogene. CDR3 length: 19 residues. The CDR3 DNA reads TGTGCCAGCAGCAGGCCGGACAGGCCCGGGACTAGAGGTGGTCATGAGCAGTTCTTC. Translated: CASSRPDRPGTRGGHEQFF.

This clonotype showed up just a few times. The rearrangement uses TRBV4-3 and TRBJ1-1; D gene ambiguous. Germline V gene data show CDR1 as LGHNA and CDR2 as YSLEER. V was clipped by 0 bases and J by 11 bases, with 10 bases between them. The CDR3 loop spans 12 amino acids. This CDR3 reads CASSQDGQPAFF. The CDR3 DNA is TGCGCCAGCAGCCAAGATGGGCAACCCGCTTTCTTT.

CDR3: CASSMDNYSYNEQFF. CDR3 coding DNA: TGTGCCAGCAGCATGGACAACTACTCCTACAATGAGCAGTTCTTC. The V gene is TRBV12-3 or TRBV12-4, the J gene TRBJ2-1; weak D call: TRBD1 (5 bases). Trimming pared 6 bases from V and 0 bases from J, leaving 12 bases between. The CDR3 length is 15 residues.

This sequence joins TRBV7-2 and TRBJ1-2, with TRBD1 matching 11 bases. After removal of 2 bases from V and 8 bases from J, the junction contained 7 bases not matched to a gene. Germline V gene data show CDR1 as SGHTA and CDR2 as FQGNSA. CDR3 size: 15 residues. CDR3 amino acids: CASSLLVGQGGGYTF. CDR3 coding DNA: TGTGCCAGCAGCTTACTCGTGGGACAGGGGGGCGGCTACACCTTC.

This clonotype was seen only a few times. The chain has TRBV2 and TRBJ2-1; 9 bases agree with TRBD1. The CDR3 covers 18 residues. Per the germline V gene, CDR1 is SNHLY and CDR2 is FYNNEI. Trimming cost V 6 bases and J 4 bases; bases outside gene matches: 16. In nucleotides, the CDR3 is TGTGCCAGCAGGCCAGCCCTCAAAACAGGGGGCTTGTACAATGAGCAGTTCTTC. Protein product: CASRPALKTGGLYNEQFF.

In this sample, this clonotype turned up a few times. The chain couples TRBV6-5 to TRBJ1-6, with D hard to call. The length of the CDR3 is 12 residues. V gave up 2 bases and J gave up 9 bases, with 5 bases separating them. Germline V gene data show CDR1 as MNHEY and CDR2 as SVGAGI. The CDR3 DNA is TGTGCCAGCAGTTACAGTGGTTCACCCCTCCACTTT. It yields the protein CASSYSGSPLHF.

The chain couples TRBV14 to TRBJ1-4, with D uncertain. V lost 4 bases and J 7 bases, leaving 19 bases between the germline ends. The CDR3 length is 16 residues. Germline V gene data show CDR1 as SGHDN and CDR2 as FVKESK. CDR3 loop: CASSPYTIGASEKLFF. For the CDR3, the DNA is TGTGCCAGCAGCCCGTACACTATAGGAGCGAGTGAAAAACTGTTTTTT.

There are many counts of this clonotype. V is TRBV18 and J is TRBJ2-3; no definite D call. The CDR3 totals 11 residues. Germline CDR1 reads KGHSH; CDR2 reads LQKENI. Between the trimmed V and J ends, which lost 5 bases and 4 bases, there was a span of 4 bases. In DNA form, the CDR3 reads TGTGCCAGCTCATCTTCAGATACGCAGTATTTT. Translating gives CASSSSDTQYF.

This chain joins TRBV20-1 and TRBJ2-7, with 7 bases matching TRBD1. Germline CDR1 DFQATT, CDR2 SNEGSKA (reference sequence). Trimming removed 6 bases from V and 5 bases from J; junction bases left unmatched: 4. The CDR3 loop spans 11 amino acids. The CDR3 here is CSAQDRNEQYF. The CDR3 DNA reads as TGCAGTGCCCAGGACAGGAACGAGCAGTACTTC.

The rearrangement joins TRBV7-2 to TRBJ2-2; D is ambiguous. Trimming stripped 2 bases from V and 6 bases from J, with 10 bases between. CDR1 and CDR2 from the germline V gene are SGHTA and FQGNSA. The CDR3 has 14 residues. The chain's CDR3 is CASSLNPPPGELFF. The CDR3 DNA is TGTGCCAGCAGCTTAAATCCCCCCCCCGGGGAGCTGTTTTTT.

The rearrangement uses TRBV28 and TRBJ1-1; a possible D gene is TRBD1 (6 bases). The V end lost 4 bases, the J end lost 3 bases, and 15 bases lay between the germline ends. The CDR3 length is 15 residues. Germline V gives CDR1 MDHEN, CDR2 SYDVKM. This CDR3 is CASSSYRVQDTEAFF. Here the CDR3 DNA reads TGTGCCAGCAGTTCTTACAGGGTACAGGACACTGAAGCTTTCTTT. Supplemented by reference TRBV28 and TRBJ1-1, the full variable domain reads DVKVTQSSRYLVKRTGEKVFLECVQDMDHENMFWYRQDPGLGLRLIYFSYDVKMKEKGDIPEGYSVSREKKERFSLILESASTNQTSMYLCASSSYRVQDTEAFFGQGTRLTVV.

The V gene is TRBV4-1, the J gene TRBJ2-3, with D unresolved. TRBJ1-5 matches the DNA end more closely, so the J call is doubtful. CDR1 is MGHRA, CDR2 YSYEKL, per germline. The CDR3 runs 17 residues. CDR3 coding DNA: TGCGCCAGCAGCCAACCCTCAGGCGTAACAGACACAGATACGCAGCATTTT. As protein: CASSQPSGVTDTDTQHF.

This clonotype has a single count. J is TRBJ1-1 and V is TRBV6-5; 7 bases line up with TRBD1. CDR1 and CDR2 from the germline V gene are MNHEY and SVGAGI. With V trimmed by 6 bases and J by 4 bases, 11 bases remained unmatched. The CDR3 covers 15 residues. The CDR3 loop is CASRRIEGAGTEAFF. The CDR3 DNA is TGTGCCAGCAGGCGGATCGAGGGGGCTGGCACTGAAGCTTTCTTT.

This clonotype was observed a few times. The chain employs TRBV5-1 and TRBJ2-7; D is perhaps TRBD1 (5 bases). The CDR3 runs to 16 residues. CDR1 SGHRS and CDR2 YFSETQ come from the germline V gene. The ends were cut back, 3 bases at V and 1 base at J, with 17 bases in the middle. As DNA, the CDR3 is TGCGCCAGCAGCTGGCGAACAGGACCCCCTTCCTACGAGCAGTACTTC. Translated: CASSWRTGPPSYEQYF.

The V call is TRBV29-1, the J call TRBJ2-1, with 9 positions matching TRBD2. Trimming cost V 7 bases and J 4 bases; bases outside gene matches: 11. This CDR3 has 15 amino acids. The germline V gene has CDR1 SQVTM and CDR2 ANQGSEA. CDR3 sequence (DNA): TGCAGCGCCCGCGAGGCGGGAGGGATATACAATGAGCAGTTCTTC. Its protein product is CSAREAGGIYNEQFF.